This note documents a single T cell receptor beta chain sequence. These data come from a study of cytomegalovirus exposure and HLA in healthy donors. The PCR had 60 Vbeta and 13 Jbeta primers. Only in-frame clones appear in the TCRdb table, and some are missing; sequencing was by immunoSEQ multiplex PCR. The table has around 100,000 clones, approximately 84% seen once. CDR1 is SGDLS, CDR2 YYNGEE, per germline. The CDR3 has 17 residues. V was shortened by 0 bases and J by 5 bases, with 17 bases between the two germline ends. The TCR sequence derives from a young woman in good health and CMV-seropositive. The sample was PBMCs. The chain uses TRBV9 and TRBJ1-4; D possibly corresponds to TRBD1 (6 bases). The CDR3 region has the DNA TGTGCCAGCAGCGTAGGGGGGGGGCCAGTTGTCAATGAAAAACTGTTTTTT. Translated: CASSVGGGPVVNEKLFF.